The 27 T cell receptor beta chains in this list originate from one sample, sequenced in a study of cytomegalovirus exposure and HLA in healthy donors (dated by TCRdb to 2017 to 2019). The protocol used for the library was the immunoSEQ multiplex PCR assay. For the multiplex PCR, a mixture combining 60 forward primers for TCR Vbeta segments and 13 reverse primers for TCR Jbeta segments was used. TCRdb provides this immuneACCESS table in a form limited to in-frame rearrangements. Some clones are lacking; in checked studies, under half of them reflect an unresolved V gene, and why the rest are absent is not known. Present in this sample are about 130,000 clones, about 77% of which were seen just once. Roughly 1.2% of the sample is in the top ten clones. What was sequenced was PBMCs. Receptor source: a man aged 45-65 years in good health and CMV-seronegative.

The chain joins TRBV4-1 to TRBJ2-5, with TRBD1 identical over 7 bases. CDR1 and CDR2 from the germline V gene are MGHRA and YSYEKL. This CDR3 is built from 15 residues. V dropped 3 bases and J dropped 2; count of bases not matched to a gene: 6. CDR3 in DNA: TGCGCCAGCAGCCATAGGGGACAGTTACAAGAGACCCAGTACTTC. It encodes CASSHRGQLQETQYF.

The chain carries TRBV7-9 and TRBJ2-7; D remains unclear. CDR1 SEHNR and CDR2 FQNEAQ come from the germline V gene (reference sequence). The CDR3 is made up of 14 amino acids. The V gene lost 1 base and the J gene lost 4 bases, with 11 bases spanning the gap. For the CDR3, the DNA is TGTGCCAGCAGCTTAGGGGCCGGATTTTACGAGCAGTACTTC. It specifies CASSLGAGFYEQYF.

On this clone itself: The junction differs from germline at one of its ends, possibly a read error. The chain links TRBV23-1 to TRBJ2-7; 8 bases agree with TRBD1. TRBV23-1 falls under the ORF class, with uncertain function. The CDR3 spans 15 residues. CDR3 residues: CASSQSRAGGYEQHF. The CDR3 nucleotides are TGCGCCAGCAGTCAATCGCGCGCAGGGGGCTACGAGCAGCACTTC.

J is TRBJ2-1 and V is TRBV27; D remains ambiguous. V gave up 5 bases and J gave up 9 bases, with 14 bases separating them. The CDR3 totals 13 residues. Looked up from germline, CDR1 is MNHEY and CDR2 is SMNVEV (reference sequence). The CDR3 DNA sequence: TGTGCCAGCAGTCCCACAGCTTATGGTGAGCAGTTCTTC. This gives the protein CASSPTAYGEQFF.

This clone has only a few counts. The chain joins TRBV13 to TRBJ2-6; TRBD1 is a possible D gene (6 bases). CDR1 and CDR2 from the germline V gene are PRHDT and FYEKMQ (reference sequence). This CDR3 comprises 19 residues. V lost 1 base and J 0 bases, leaving 16 bases between the germline ends. The DNA for the CDR3 is TGTGCCAGCAGCTTAGACGCAGGGGCCAAGGGCTCTGGGGCCAACGTCCTGACTTTC. It is translated as CASSLDAGAKGSGANVLTF.

A note on this clone: This CDR3 is also generated by other DNA sequences in the sample. The chain employs TRBV6-5 and TRBJ1-2; D is undetermined. The CDR3 runs 11 residues. V lost 6 bases and J lost 2, with 4 bases in between. The germline V gene encodes CDR1 MNHEY and CDR2 SVGAGI. CDR3 DNA sequence: TGTGCCAGCAGACAAAACTATGGCTACACCTTC. Amino acid sequence: CASRQNYGYTF.

This chain joins TRBV7-9 and TRBJ2-7; D possibly corresponds to TRBD1 (6 bases). Germline assignment: CDR1 SEHNR and CDR2 FQNEAQ (reference sequence). Trimming took 3 bases from V and 5 from J, leaving 14 bases between them. The CDR3 spans 14 residues. CDR3 sequence: CASSLRWTDDEQYF. The CDR3 coding sequence is TGTGCCAGCAGCTTGCGATGGACAGATGACGAGCAGTACTTC.

The chain employs TRBV21-1 and TRBJ2-5; the table's D call, TRBD2, has no DNA check behind it. TRBV21-1 is a known pseudogene. The CDR3 length is 12 residues. CDR3: CASILVQETQYF. CDR3 nucleotides: TGTGCCAGCATCCTCGTCCAAGAGACCCAGTACTTC.

This clone has only a few counts. This chain uses TRBV23-1 with TRBJ2-1; D gene ambiguous. TRBV23-1 is classed as an ORF, of uncertain function. Between the trimmed V and J ends, which lost 1 base and 1 base, there was a span of 5 bases. This CDR3 is 14 amino acids long. The CDR3 nucleotides are TGCGCCAGCAGTCAATACACGTCCTACAATGAGCAGTTCTTC. Amino acid sequence: CASSQYTSYNEQFF.

About this clone: Other DNA sequences of this sample code for an identical CDR3. The rearrangement joins TRBV7-2 to TRBJ1-1, with a weak D call TRBD1 (5 bases). Germline values: CDR1 SGHTA, CDR2 FQGNSA. This CDR3 is 13 amino acids long. V shed 2 bases and J shed 2 bases, with 6 bases lying between them. CDR3 sequence (DNA): TGTGCCAGCAGCTTACAGGGTAACACTGAAGCTTTCTTT. Translating it yields CASSLQGNTEAFF.

The chain joins TRBV19 to TRBJ2-7; D uncertain. V was shortened by 5 bases and J by 9 bases, with 14 bases between the two germline ends. This CDR3 is built from 12 residues. The germline V gene encodes CDR1 LNHDA and CDR2 SQIVND (reference sequence). Here the CDR3 DNA reads TGTGCCAGTAGTCCCCCCGTAGGCGGGCAGTACTTC. It encodes CASSPPVGGQYF. The full variable domain, its missing parts supplied by reference TRBV19 and TRBJ2-7, is DGGITQSPKYLFRKEGQNVTLSCEQNLNHDAMYWYRQDPGQGLRLIYYSQIVNDFQKGDIAEGYSVSREKKESFPLTVTSAQKNPTAFYLCASSPPVGGQYFGPGTRLTVT.

The V and J genes are TRBV29-1 and TRBJ1-2, with D hard to call. Germline CDR1 reads SQVTM; CDR2 reads ANQGSEA. V was shortened by 3 bases and J by 5 bases, with 10 bases between the two germline ends. This CDR3 has 12 amino acids. The CDR3 nucleotides read TGCAGCGTTGATGGAGGAGGATATGGCTACACCTTC. This sequence encodes CSVDGGGYGYTF.

V gene TRBV19 combines with J gene TRBJ1-1; 7 nucleotides agree with TRBD1. The CDR3 runs 15 residues. CDR1 is LNHDA and CDR2 is SQIVND in the germline V gene (reference sequence). The trim removed 5 bases at V and 0 bases at J, leaving 6 bases unmatched. The CDR3 nucleotides read TGTGCCAGTAGTGCCTCGACAGGGATGAACACTGAAGCTTTCTTT. Translated: CASSASTGMNTEAFF.

Note on this clone: In the same sample, other DNA sequences code for this CDR3. The chain employs TRBV28 and TRBJ1-1; D unresolved. Germline-derived CDR1 and CDR2 are MDHEN and SYDVKM. The V end lost 5 bases, the J end lost 1 base, and 5 bases lay between the germline ends. This CDR3 contains 12 residues. The CDR3 region is CASSLRNTEAFF. For the CDR3, the DNA is TGTGCCAGCAGTCTCAGGAACACTGAAGCTTTCTTT.

The chain uses TRBV28 and TRBJ2-1; tentative D call: TRBD2 (7 bases). Germline V gives CDR1 MDHEN, CDR2 SYDVKM. The V and J ends lost 5 bases and 8 bases respectively, with 19 bases between them. There are 15 residues in the CDR3. Here the CDR3 DNA reads TGTGCCAGCAGTCTAGGGGGGGGGCTCTCTGATGAGCAGTTCTTC. Protein product: CASSLGGGLSDEQFF.

V usage is TRBV4-1 and J usage is TRBJ1-2; D is possibly TRBD1 (5 bases). V was trimmed by 0 bases and J by 5 bases, leaving 10 bases between them. The CDR3 runs 14 residues. Germline CDR1 MGHRA, CDR2 YSYEKL. Written as DNA, the CDR3 is TGCGCCAGCAGCCAAGATACAGGTCGGTATGGCTACACCTTC. It translates to CASSQDTGRYGYTF.

The chain is built from TRBV6-1 and TRBJ1-2; TRBD1 matches at 8 bases. CDR1 MNHNS and CDR2 SASEGT come from the germline V gene. The CDR3 sequence is 14 residues long. J lost 4 bases, V lost 2 bases, and 3 bases had no gene match. The CDR3 loop reads CASSEQGASYGYTF. As DNA, the CDR3 is TGTGCCAGCAGTGAACAGGGGGCGTCCTATGGCTACACCTTC.

The chain links TRBV28 to TRBJ2-2; D may be TRBD1 (6 bases). The CDR3 covers 20 residues. Germline loops: CDR1 MDHEN, CDR2 SYDVKM. With 3 bases removed from V and 10 bases from J, the gap between germline ends came to 33 bases. The CDR3 region is CASSFGDRDTHRFLRAELFF. CDR3 sequence (DNA): TGTGCCAGCAGTTTCGGAGACCGGGACACCCACCGGTTCCTCCGGGCGGAGCTGTTTTTT.

The V and J genes are TRBV9 and TRBJ2-2; 10 bases agree with TRBD1. Germline trimming cut 4 bases from V and 4 bases from J; bases unmatched to any gene: 13. This CDR3 spans 18 amino acids. The germline V gene encodes CDR1 SGDLS and CDR2 YYNGEE. Here the CDR3 DNA reads TGTGCCAGCAGCCCAAACGCCGGGACAGGGGCTACCACCGGGGAGCTGTTTTTT. It codes for CASSPNAGTGATTGELFF.

This sequence joins TRBV10-3 and TRBJ1-5; 7 nucleotides agree with TRBD1. Germline CDR1 is ENHRY and CDR2 is SYGVKD. This CDR3 spans 13 amino acids. V shed 4 bases, J shed 4 bases, and the junction held 1 base outside the gene matches. CDR3 loop: CAISAGGNQPQHF. In DNA, the CDR3 is TGTGCCATCAGTGCAGGGGGGAATCAGCCCCAGCATTTT.

The J gene is TRBJ1-5, the V gene TRBV6-1; D not certain. V was shortened by 1 base and J by 3 bases, with 10 bases between the two germline ends. Germline values: CDR1 MNHNS, CDR2 SASEGT. CDR3 length equals 15 residues. The CDR3 region has the DNA TGTGCCAGCAGTGAAGGAAGAGGGTACAATCAGCCCCAGCATTTT. Translating gives CASSEGRGYNQPQHF.

This chain connects TRBV30 to TRBJ2-2, with 12 bases fitting TRBD2. CDR1 and CDR2 from the germline V gene are GTSNPN and SVGIG (reference sequence). The V gene end was trimmed by 3 bases and the J gene end by 4 bases; junction bases not matched to a gene: 9. The CDR3 extends over 17 amino acids. This CDR3 reads CAWRGGLAGFGTGELFF. Here the CDR3 DNA reads TGTGCCTGGAGGGGAGGACTAGCGGGATTCGGCACCGGGGAGCTGTTTTTT.

The genes are TRBV4-3 and TRBJ2-5; 8 bases map to TRBD2. The CDR3 length is 14 residues. V shed 3 bases, J shed 5 bases, and the junction held 5 bases outside the gene matches. Germline CDR1 reads LGHNA; CDR2 reads YSLEER. CDR3 sequence (DNA): TGCGCCAGCAGCCACGGACTAGCAGCGGAGACCCAGTACTTC. It is translated as CASSHGLAAETQYF.

The sample holds one count of this clone. The chain is built from TRBV6-5 and TRBJ2-2; D possibly corresponds to TRBD2 (7 bases). Trimming took 8 bases from V and 4 from J, leaving 17 bases between them. The CDR3 loop spans 15 amino acids. Germline lookup yields CDR1 MNHEY and CDR2 SVGAGI. The CDR3 DNA is TGTGCCAGCCAGACCCGGGGGGCCGGCACCGGGGAGCTGTTTTTT. Its protein is CASQTRGAGTGELFF.

This clone showed up just a few times. The rearrangement links TRBV7-9 to TRBJ2-5; 8 bases agree with TRBD1. After removal of 5 bases from V and 5 bases from J, the junction contained 13 bases not matched to a gene. The germline V gene has CDR1 SEHNR and CDR2 FQNEAQ (reference sequence). This CDR3 has 16 amino acids. The CDR3 bases are TGTGCCAGCAGCCGCAGGACAGGGTCTTATGCGGAGACCCAGTACTTC. Translating gives CASSRRTGSYAETQYF.

V is TRBV28 and J is TRBJ1-2; D may be TRBD1 (5 bases). The CDR3 is made up of 15 amino acids. CDR1 MDHEN and CDR2 SYDVKM come from the germline V gene. Trimming took 2 bases from V and 2 from J, leaving 12 bases between them. Here the CDR3 reads CASSLSGGGNYGYTF. CDR3 DNA: TGTGCCAGCAGTTTAAGCGGCGGGGGGAACTATGGCTACACCTTC.

The chain uses TRBV19 and TRBJ1-1; TRBD1 might be the D (6 bases). Germline V CDR1 and CDR2: LNHDA, SQIVND (reference sequence). This CDR3 region has 14 residues. V was cut by 3 bases and J by 6 bases, with 14 bases left in between. The CDR3 loop is CASSMGAGRAEAFF. CDR3 bases: TGTGCCAGTAGTATGGGGGCAGGGAGGGCTGAAGCTTTCTTT.